This TCR beta chain emerged from a study of cytotoxic CD8 clonotypes in ibrutinib-treated CLL. Turning to the study itself: Results showed approximately 25 partial and 2 complete responses; following median around 68 months, approximately 14 remained remitted, around twelve advanced. Mean values per sample were around 270,000 productive templates and 93,000 or so productive rearrangements. Study conclusions and caveats: Public clonotypes were seen rarely and were contracted or stable on treatment.

This clone was counted once. What it recognizes is unknown. Deep sequencing aimed at 1 in 200,000 to 1 in 1 million T cells' resolution. TCRdb's table, derived via immunoSEQ multiplex PCR, lists solely in-frame clones and lacks some. The sample records 150,000 or so clones, over 75% being singletons. Trimming left V 3 bases short and J 4 bases short, with 12 bases between. The germline V gene encodes CDR1 ENHRY and CDR2 SYGVKD. The CDR3 length is 14 residues. The receptor was derived from a human donor with chronic lymphocytic leukemia. The V and J genes are TRBV10-3 and TRBJ1-1; D is possibly TRBD1 (5 bases). The starting material was PBMCs, obtained after 36 months of ibrutinib treatment. For the CDR3, the DNA is TGTGCCATCAGTGATCTGGGGGGGAGCACTGAAGCTTTCTTT. Its protein product is CAISDLGGSTEAFF.